The rows below give T cell receptor beta chains drawn from one sample of a study of blood T cells in healthy people across ages. TCRdb re-analysed the 5' RACE reads in MiXCR, keeping a single row per CDR3 protein. The sample contains roughly 720,000 distinct CDR3 sequences, about 48% of which appear only once. Sequencing was carried out using blood. The receptors here all came from a man at least 80 years old in good health. Each CDR3 is given with its conserved first and last residue. The order of the fields is V gene, CDR3 length, J gene, D gene, clone size, CDR3 DNA, CDR3 protein. A D gene is named only where the DNA matches it firmly. Some rows mark clone size as missing; the rest say once, few, many or name a class of expanded clone.

V gene: TRBV5-1
CDR3 length: 14
J gene: TRBJ1-2
D gene: .
clone size: .
CDR3 DNA: TGCGCCAGCAGCTTGGACCAGGCATTCTATGGCTACACCTTC
CDR3 protein: CASSLDQAFYGYTF

V gene: TRBV27
CDR3 length: 12
J gene: TRBJ2-1
D gene: TRBD1
clone size: .
CDR3 DNA: TGTGCCAGCAGCCGCCAGGGGGCGGGGCAGTTCTTC
CDR3 protein: CASSRQGAGQFF

V gene: TRBV10-3
CDR3 length: 16
J gene: TRBJ2-1
D gene: TRBD2
clone size: few
CDR3 DNA: TGTGCCATCAGTACCGGACAGTCTAGCGGGCACAATGAGCAGTTCTTC
CDR3 protein: CAISTGQSSGHNEQFF

V gene: TRBV7-9
CDR3 length: 15
J gene: TRBJ1-2
D gene: .
clone size: .
CDR3 DNA: TGTGCCAGCAGCTTAGGCCAGGGGCAAAACTATGGCTACACCTTC
CDR3 protein: CASSLGQGQNYGYTF

V gene: TRBV7-2
CDR3 length: 16
J gene: TRBJ2-7
D gene: .
clone size: .
CDR3 DNA: TGTGCCAGCAGCTTAGGGAGTTCAAGCGGAGGGGCCGAGCAGTACTTC
CDR3 protein: CASSLGSSSGGAEQYF

V gene: TRBV12-3/TRBV12-4
CDR3 length: 13
J gene: TRBJ2-1
D gene: .
clone size: .
CDR3 DNA: TGTGCCAGCAGACCGACAGAGTACAATGAGCAGTTCTTC
CDR3 protein: CASRPTEYNEQFF

V gene: TRBV28
CDR3 length: 15
J gene: TRBJ2-7
D gene: .
clone size: few
CDR3 DNA: TGTGCCAGCAGTTCCCCCCGGGGCGCCACCTACGAGCAGTACTTC
CDR3 protein: CASSSPRGATYEQYF

V gene: TRBV28
CDR3 length: 15
J gene: TRBJ2-3
D gene: .
clone size: .
CDR3 DNA: TGTGCCAGCAGTGTCACAACCTCCTTCACAGATACGCAGTATTTT
CDR3 protein: CASSVTTSFTDTQYF

V gene: TRBV20-1
CDR3 length: 14
J gene: TRBJ2-1
D gene: TRBD2
clone size: .
CDR3 DNA: TGCAGTGCTAACCCGGGACTAGCCTACAATGAGCAGTTCTTC
CDR3 protein: CSANPGLAYNEQFF

V gene: TRBV5-1
CDR3 length: 15
J gene: TRBJ2-4
D gene: TRBD1
clone size: .
CDR3 DNA: TGCGCCAGCAGCGCCTCGACAGGGTCCAAAAACATTCAGTACTTC
CDR3 protein: CASSASTGSKNIQYF

V gene: TRBV15
CDR3 length: 12
J gene: TRBJ2-5
D gene: .
clone size: .
CDR3 DNA: TGTGCTCCCTCCCGGAATATGGAGACCCAGTACTTC
CDR3 protein: CAPSRNMETQYF

V gene: TRBV11-2
CDR3 length: 16
J gene: TRBJ2-7
D gene: TRBD1
clone size: .
CDR3 DNA: TGTGCCAGCAGCTTGCTCTCACAGGGGGGAGTATACGAGCAGTACTTC
CDR3 protein: CASSLLSQGGVYEQYF

V gene: TRBV20-1
CDR3 length: 14
J gene: TRBJ2-5
D gene: .
clone size: .
CDR3 DNA: TGCAGTGCTAGAGGGCCCGGGACGGGAGAGACCCAGTACTTC
CDR3 protein: CSARGPGTGETQYF

V gene: TRBV10-3
CDR3 length: 16
J gene: TRBJ2-3
D gene: TRBD2
clone size: few
CDR3 DNA: TGTGCCATCAGCCAAACTAGCGGGGCAAGCACAGATACGCAGTATTTT
CDR3 protein: CAISQTSGASTDTQYF

V gene: TRBV25-1
CDR3 length: 17
J gene: TRBJ2-1
D gene: .
clone size: .
CDR3 DNA: TGTGCCAGCAGTGATCGTGACGGGAGAGGGCGCGGAGAGACCCAGTTCTTC
CDR3 protein: CASSDRDGRGRGETQFF

V gene: TRBV20-1
CDR3 length: 13
J gene: TRBJ2-7
D gene: .
clone size: few
CDR3 DNA: TGCAGTGCACGGCGCAGGAGCTCCTACGAGCAGTACTTC
CDR3 protein: CSARRRSSYEQYF

V gene: TRBV9
CDR3 length: 12
J gene: TRBJ1-2
D gene: .
clone size: .
CDR3 DNA: TGTGCCAGCAGCGTAGTGGGCCTCAACTACACCTTC
CDR3 protein: CASSVVGLNYTF

V gene: TRBV24-1
CDR3 length: 13
J gene: TRBJ2-7
D gene: .
clone size: .
CDR3 DNA: TGTGCCACCAGTGATTCATCGGGCTACGAGCAGTACTTC
CDR3 protein: CATSDSSGYEQYF

V gene: TRBV29-1
CDR3 length: 12
J gene: TRBJ2-5
D gene: .
clone size: many
CDR3 DNA: TGCAGCGTTAAAGGGGGAGACGAGACCCAGTACTTC
CDR3 protein: CSVKGGDETQYF

V gene: TRBV29-1
CDR3 length: 12
J gene: TRBJ2-3
D gene: .
clone size: .
CDR3 DNA: TGTAGCACGTGGGCTAGTTTGGATACGCAGTATTTT
CDR3 protein: CSTWASLDTQYF

V gene: TRBV29-1
CDR3 length: 11
J gene: TRBJ2-3
D gene: .
clone size: .
CDR3 DNA: TGCAGCGTTCACGTTTTCGATACGCAGTATTTT
CDR3 protein: CSVHVFDTQYF

V gene: TRBV29-1
CDR3 length: 14
J gene: TRBJ2-7
D gene: TRBD1
clone size: .
CDR3 DNA: TGCAGCGTTGAAGCCGGGACAGGGCTCAGCGAGCAGTACTTC
CDR3 protein: CSVEAGTGLSEQYF

V gene: TRBV7-2
CDR3 length: 14
J gene: TRBJ2-5
D gene: .
clone size: once
CDR3 DNA: TGTGCCAGCAGTCAGGGGGGGGGGCAAGAGACCCAGTACTTC
CDR3 protein: CASSQGGGQETQYF

V gene: TRBV7-9
CDR3 length: 15
J gene: TRBJ1-2
D gene: .
clone size: .
CDR3 DNA: TGTGCCAGCAGCTTAATGGGACATGGGAACTATGGCTACACCTTC
CDR3 protein: CASSLMGHGNYGYTF

V gene: TRBV9
CDR3 length: 16
J gene: TRBJ2-3
D gene: .
clone size: .
CDR3 DNA: TGTGCCAGCAGCCCATCCTCCGGGACTCCGTTGGATACGCAGTATTTT
CDR3 protein: CASSPSSGTPLDTQYF

V gene: TRBV27
CDR3 length: 16
J gene: TRBJ1-2
D gene: .
clone size: .
CDR3 DNA: TGTGCCAGCAGTTTATCTGAGCGGACGACCGGTCGTGGCTACACCTTC
CDR3 protein: CASSLSERTTGRGYTF

V gene: TRBV18
CDR3 length: 15
J gene: TRBJ2-1
D gene: TRBD1
clone size: .
CDR3 DNA: TGTGCCAGCTCACCTCAGGGGGACGCATACAATGAGCAGTTCTTC
CDR3 protein: CASSPQGDAYNEQFF

V gene: TRBV18
CDR3 length: 16
J gene: TRBJ2-7
D gene: TRBD2
clone size: .
CDR3 DNA: TGTGCCAGCTCACCACGGGAAGCGGGAGATTACTACGAGCAGTACTTC
CDR3 protein: CASSPREAGDYYEQYF

V gene: TRBV30
CDR3 length: 14
J gene: TRBJ2-7
D gene: TRBD1
clone size: .
CDR3 DNA: TGTGCCTGGAGCTGGACAGGCCCTACCTACGAGCAGTACTTC
CDR3 protein: CAWSWTGPTYEQYF

V gene: TRBV20-1
CDR3 length: 15
J gene: TRBJ2-1
D gene: .
clone size: .
CDR3 DNA: TGCAGTGCTAGAGATCCCAGCAGCGGCTACAATGAGCAGTTCTTC
CDR3 protein: CSARDPSSGYNEQFF

V gene: TRBV6-5
CDR3 length: 14
J gene: TRBJ2-2
D gene: .
clone size: few
CDR3 DNA: TGTGCCAGCAGTTACTCTTGGGACACCGGGGAGCTGTTTTTT
CDR3 protein: CASSYSWDTGELFF

V gene: TRBV2
CDR3 length: 14
J gene: TRBJ2-1
D gene: .
clone size: few
CDR3 DNA: TGTGCCAGCAGTGAAGGTATGGTAGCGGTTGAGCAGTTCTTC
CDR3 protein: CASSEGMVAVEQFF

V gene: TRBV20-1
CDR3 length: 13
J gene: TRBJ1-5
D gene: .
clone size: .
CDR3 DNA: TGCAGTGCCGCTCCGGCACAGGATCAGCCCCAGCATTTT
CDR3 protein: CSAAPAQDQPQHF

V gene: TRBV7-9
CDR3 length: 12
J gene: TRBJ2-1
D gene: .
clone size: .
CDR3 DNA: TGTGCCAGCCCACGTAACGTGGGGGAGCAGTTCTTC
CDR3 protein: CASPRNVGEQFF

V gene: TRBV7-2
CDR3 length: 12
J gene: TRBJ2-5
D gene: .
clone size: few
CDR3 DNA: TGTGCCAGCAGCTTCCCCCGAGAGACCCAGTACTTC
CDR3 protein: CASSFPRETQYF

V gene: TRBV11-2
CDR3 length: 15
J gene: TRBJ1-2
D gene: .
clone size: .
CDR3 DNA: TGTGCCAGCAGCCCCATTCAGGGGATGAACTATGGCTACACCTTC
CDR3 protein: CASSPIQGMNYGYTF

V gene: TRBV5-1
CDR3 length: 15
J gene: TRBJ2-1
D gene: .
clone size: .
CDR3 DNA: TGCGCCAGCAGCCAGACAGATAGCTCCTACAATGAGCAGTTCTTC
CDR3 protein: CASSQTDSSYNEQFF

V gene: TRBV28
CDR3 length: 15
J gene: TRBJ2-5
D gene: .
clone size: .
CDR3 DNA: TGTGCCAGCAGTTTCCAAGGAACGTACCAAGAGACCCAGTACTTC
CDR3 protein: CASSFQGTYQETQYF

V gene: TRBV21-1
CDR3 length: 15
J gene: TRBJ1-2
D gene: .
clone size: .
CDR3 DNA: TGTGCCAGCAGGAAGGACAGGATGGGACCTTATGGCTACACCTTC
CDR3 protein: CASRKDRMGPYGYTF

V gene: TRBV5-1
CDR3 length: 15
J gene: TRBJ2-7
D gene: .
clone size: few
CDR3 DNA: TGCGCCAGCAGCTTGGAGGTTTCTGCGTCCTACGAGCAGTACTTC
CDR3 protein: CASSLEVSASYEQYF

V gene: TRBV29-1
CDR3 length: 14
J gene: TRBJ1-1
D gene: TRBD1
clone size: .
CDR3 DNA: TGCAGCGTTTCCCCCGGCAGGGGGCACACTGAAGCTTTCTTT
CDR3 protein: CSVSPGRGHTEAFF

V gene: TRBV11-2
CDR3 length: 16
J gene: TRBJ2-3
D gene: TRBD2
clone size: .
CDR3 DNA: TGTGCCAGCAGCTTAGATACGGGACTAGCGACAGATACGCAGTATTTT
CDR3 protein: CASSLDTGLATDTQYF

V gene: TRBV20-1
CDR3 length: 13
J gene: TRBJ2-7
D gene: .
clone size: many
CDR3 DNA: TGCAGTGCTAGGCCGGGACCCTCCTACGAGCAGTACTTC
CDR3 protein: CSARPGPSYEQYF

V gene: TRBV29-1
CDR3 length: 15
J gene: TRBJ2-6
D gene: .
clone size: .
CDR3 DNA: TGCGGCGTTGGATTTCGGGGGCTTGGGGCCAACGTCCTGACTTTC
CDR3 protein: CGVGFRGLGANVLTF

V gene: TRBV7-2
CDR3 length: 16
J gene: TRBJ2-3
D gene: TRBD2
clone size: .
CDR3 DNA: TGTGCCAGCAGCTTACTGCTAGCGGGAGGTACAGATACGCAGTATTTT
CDR3 protein: CASSLLLAGGTDTQYF

V gene: TRBV3-1
CDR3 length: 13
J gene: TRBJ2-3
D gene: .
clone size: once
CDR3 DNA: TGTGCCAGCAGCCAAGCGTCCCCAAATACGCAGTATTTT
CDR3 protein: CASSQASPNTQYF

V gene: TRBV27
CDR3 length: 13
J gene: TRBJ2-5
D gene: .
clone size: .
CDR3 DNA: TGTGCCAGCAGTGTAGGGGTGTACAATAAGCAGTACTTC
CDR3 protein: CASSVGVYNKQYF

V gene: TRBV10-3
CDR3 length: 18
J gene: TRBJ2-1
D gene: .
clone size: once
CDR3 DNA: TGTGCCATCAGTGAGAAAGGTGACCAACTGGGGGGCCACAATGAGCAGTTCTTC
CDR3 protein: CAISEKGDQLGGHNEQFF

V gene: TRBV29-1
CDR3 length: 13
J gene: TRBJ2-4
D gene: .
clone size: few
CDR3 DNA: TGCAGCGTGGCCCAGAAGGGGAAAAACATTCAGTACTTC
CDR3 protein: CSVAQKGKNIQYF